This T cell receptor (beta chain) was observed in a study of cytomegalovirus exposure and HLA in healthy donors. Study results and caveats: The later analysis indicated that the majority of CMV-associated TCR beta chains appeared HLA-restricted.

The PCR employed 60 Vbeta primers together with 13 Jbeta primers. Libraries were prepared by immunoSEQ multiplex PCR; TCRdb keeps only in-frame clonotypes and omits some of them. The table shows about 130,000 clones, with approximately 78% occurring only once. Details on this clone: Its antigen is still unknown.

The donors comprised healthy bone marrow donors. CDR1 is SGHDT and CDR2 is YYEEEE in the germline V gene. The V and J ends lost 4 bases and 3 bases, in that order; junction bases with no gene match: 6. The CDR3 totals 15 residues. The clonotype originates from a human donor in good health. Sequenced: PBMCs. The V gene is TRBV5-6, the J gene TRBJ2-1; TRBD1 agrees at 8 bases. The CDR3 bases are TGTGCCAGCAGCCCGACAGGGGTCATCTACAATGAGCAGTTCTTC. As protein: CASSPTGVIYNEQFF.